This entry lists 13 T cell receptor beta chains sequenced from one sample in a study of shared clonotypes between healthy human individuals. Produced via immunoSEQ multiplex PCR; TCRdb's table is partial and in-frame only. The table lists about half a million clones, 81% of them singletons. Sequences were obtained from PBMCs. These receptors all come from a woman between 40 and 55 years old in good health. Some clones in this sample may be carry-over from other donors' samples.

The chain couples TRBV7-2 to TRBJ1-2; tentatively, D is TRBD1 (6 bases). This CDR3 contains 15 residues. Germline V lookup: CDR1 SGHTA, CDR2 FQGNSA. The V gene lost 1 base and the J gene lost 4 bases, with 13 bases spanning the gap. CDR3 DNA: TGTGCCAGCAGCTTAGAAGTGGGGGGCGGCTATGGCTACACCTTC. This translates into CASSLEVGGGYGYTF.

CDR3 coding DNA: TGTGCCAGCAGCTTAGCGAATTCGGGTAACACCGGGGAGCTGTTTTTT. Translation gives CASSLANSGNTGELFF. V and J are TRBV7-9 and TRBJ2-2; D uncertain. Trimming removed 0 bases from V and 2 bases from J, with 10 bases in between. This CDR3 has 16 amino acids. Germline V gives CDR1 SEHNR, CDR2 FQNEAQ (reference sequence).

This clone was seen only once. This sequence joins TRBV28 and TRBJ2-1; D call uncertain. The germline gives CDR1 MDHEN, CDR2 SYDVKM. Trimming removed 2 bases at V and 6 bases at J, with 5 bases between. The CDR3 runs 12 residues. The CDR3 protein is CASSLVPNEQFF. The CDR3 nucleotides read TGTGCCAGCAGTTTAGTCCCCAATGAGCAGTTCTTC.

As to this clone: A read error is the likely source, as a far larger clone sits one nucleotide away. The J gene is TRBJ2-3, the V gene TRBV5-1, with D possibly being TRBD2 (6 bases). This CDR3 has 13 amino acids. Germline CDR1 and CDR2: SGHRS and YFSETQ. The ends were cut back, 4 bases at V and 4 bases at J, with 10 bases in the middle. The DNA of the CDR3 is TGCGCCAGCAGCCCGGGCGGGGCAGATACGCAGTATTTT. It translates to CASSPGGADTQYF.

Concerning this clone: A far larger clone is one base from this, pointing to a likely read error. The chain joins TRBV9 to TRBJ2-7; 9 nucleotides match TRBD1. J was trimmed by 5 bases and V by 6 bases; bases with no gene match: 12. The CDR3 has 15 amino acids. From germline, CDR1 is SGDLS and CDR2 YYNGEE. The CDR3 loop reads CASNLTGQGSDEQYF. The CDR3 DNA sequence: TGTGCCAGCAACTTGACGGGACAGGGCAGCGACGAGCAGTACTTC.

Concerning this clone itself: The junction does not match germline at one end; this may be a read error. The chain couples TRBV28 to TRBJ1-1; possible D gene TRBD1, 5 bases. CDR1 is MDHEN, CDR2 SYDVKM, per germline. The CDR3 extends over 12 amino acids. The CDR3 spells CASSTGEAEAFF. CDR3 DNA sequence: TGCGCCAGCAGCACGGGGGAGGCTGAAGCTTTCTTT. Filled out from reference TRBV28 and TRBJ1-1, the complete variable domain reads DVKVTQSSRYLVKRTGEKVFLECVQDMDHENMFWYRQDPGLGLRLIYFSYDVKMKEKGDIPEGYSVSREKKERFSLILESASTNQTSMYLCASSTGEAEAFFGQGTRLTVV.

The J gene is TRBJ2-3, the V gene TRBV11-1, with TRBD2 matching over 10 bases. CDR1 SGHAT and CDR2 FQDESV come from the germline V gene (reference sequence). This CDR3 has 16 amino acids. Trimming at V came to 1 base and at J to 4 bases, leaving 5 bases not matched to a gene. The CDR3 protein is CASSLVAGGVADTQYF. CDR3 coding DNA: TGTGCCAGCAGCTTAGTAGCGGGAGGCGTTGCAGATACGCAGTATTTT. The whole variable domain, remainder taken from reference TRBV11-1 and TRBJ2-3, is EAEVAQSPRYKITEKSQAVAFWCDPISGHATLYWYRQILGQGPELLVQFQDESVVDDSQLPKDRFSAERLKGVDSTLKIQPAELGDSAMYLCASSLVAGGVADTQYFGPGTRLTVL.

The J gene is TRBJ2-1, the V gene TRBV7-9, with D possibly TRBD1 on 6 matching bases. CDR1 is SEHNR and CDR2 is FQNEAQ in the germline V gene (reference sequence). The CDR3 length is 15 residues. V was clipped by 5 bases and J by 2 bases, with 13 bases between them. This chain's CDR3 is CASSLGTPTYNEQFF. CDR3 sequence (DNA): TGTGCCAGCAGCCTAGGGACACCGACCTACAATGAGCAGTTCTTC.

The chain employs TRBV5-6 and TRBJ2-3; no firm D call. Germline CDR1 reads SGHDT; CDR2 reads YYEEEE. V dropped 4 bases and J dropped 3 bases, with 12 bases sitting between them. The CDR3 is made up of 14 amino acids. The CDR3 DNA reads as TGTGCCAGCAGCCCATCTATTGGAACAGATACGCAGTATTTT. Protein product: CASSPSIGTDTQYF.

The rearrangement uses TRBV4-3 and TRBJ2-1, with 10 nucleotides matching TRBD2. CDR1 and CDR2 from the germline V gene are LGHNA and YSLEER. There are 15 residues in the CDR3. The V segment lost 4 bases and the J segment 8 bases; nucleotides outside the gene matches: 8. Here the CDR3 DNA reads TGCGCCAGCAGCCTGGGGCTAGCGGGAGCGGATGAGCAGTTCTTC. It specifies CASSLGLAGADEQFF.

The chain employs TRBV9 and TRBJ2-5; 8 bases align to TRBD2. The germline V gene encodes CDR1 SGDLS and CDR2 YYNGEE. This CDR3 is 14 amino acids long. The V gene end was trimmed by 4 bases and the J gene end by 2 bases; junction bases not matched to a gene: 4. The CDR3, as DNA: TGTGCCAGCAGCCGAACGGGGGGGCAAGAGACCCAGTACTTC. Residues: CASSRTGGQETQYF.

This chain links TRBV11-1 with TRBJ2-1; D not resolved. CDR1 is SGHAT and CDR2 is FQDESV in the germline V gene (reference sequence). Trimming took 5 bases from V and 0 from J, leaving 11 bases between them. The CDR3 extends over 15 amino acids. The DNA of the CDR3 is TGTGCCAGCAGCACCACTCCCAGCTCCTACAATGAGCAGTTCTTC. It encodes CASSTTPSSYNEQFF.

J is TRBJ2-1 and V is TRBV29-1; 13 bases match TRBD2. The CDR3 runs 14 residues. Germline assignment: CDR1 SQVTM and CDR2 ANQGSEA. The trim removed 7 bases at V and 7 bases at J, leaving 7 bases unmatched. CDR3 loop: CSALTSGRRNEQFF. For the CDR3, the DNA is TGCAGCGCTTTGACTAGCGGGAGGCGGAATGAGCAGTTCTTC.